Detailed here is one T cell receptor (beta chain). Here immunoSEQ multiplex PCR was the method, and the copy in TCRdb shows in-frame clones only, minus some. The table shows 250,000 to 300,000 clones, with 87% occurring only once. This entry is derived from a study of blood T cell repertoires in COVID-19. As for the study in general: Both acute and convalescent COVID-19 samples were obtained from the United States, Italy and Spain. Sources were T cells, B-cell-depleted T cells, or PBMCs; the material itself was cDNA or gDNA.

This TCR derives from a woman aged 50 to 60 who had recovered from COVID-19. Sequencing was carried out using peripheral blood.

The CDR3 loop is CASSLTGKEQYF. DNA for the CDR3: TGCGCCAGCAGCTTGACAGGTAAAGAGCAGTACTTC. The rearrangement uses TRBV5-1 and TRBJ2-7; D may be TRBD1 (5 bases). With 1 base removed from V and 7 bases from J, the gap between germline ends came to 9 bases. CDR1 and CDR2 (germline): SGHRS, YFSETQ. CDR3 size: 12 residues. Combining the CDR3 with reference TRBV5-1 and TRBJ2-7 gives the whole variable domain KAGVTQTPRYLIKTRGQQVTLSCSPISGHRSVSWYQQTPGQGLQFLFEYFSETQRNKGNFPGRFSGRQFSNSRSEMNVSTLELGDSALYLCASSLTGKEQYFGPGTRLTVT.